This T cell receptor beta chain was profiled in a study of beta chain features in type 1 diabetes. General study points: PCR might preferentially amplify shorter templates, equally in patients and controls. All four CD4+ subsets from Type 1 diabetes patients carried moderately but significantly shorter TCRB CDR3s. A pattern of fewer insertions and more deletions at VDJ junctions was seen in type 1 diabetes patients. Researchers reported that naive, central memory and Treg TCRB repertoires appeared more similar in patients than in healthy donors.

There are 15 residues in the CDR3. Isolated RNA was reverse transcribed in full, so expressed TCRB transcripts were sequenced. Clones were read by immunoSEQ multiplex PCR, and TCRdb kept only the in-frame ones, dropping some. Of 250,000 to 300,000 clones in the sample, around 22% were seen once. Only a few counts were recorded for this clone. The antigen is undetermined. The sequencing input was naive CD4+ T cells from blood. The sequence was collected from a woman in her thirties with type 1 diabetes. The V and J genes are TRBV21-1 and TRBJ2-5; no DNA check was done on the table's D call, TRBD2. TRBV21-1 is an annotated pseudogene. For the CDR3, the DNA is TGTGCCAGCAGCAACGAGGGAGGGGGACAAGAGACCCAGTACTTC. It yields the protein CASSNEGGGQETQYF.